Listed here is a single T cell receptor beta chain. The antigen is undetermined. The record originates from a study of cytomegalovirus exposure and HLA in healthy donors. Notes on the study in general: Subsequent analysis found a tendency for first-cohort TCR clusters to co-occur within the 120 or so validation repertoires.

Separate from the approximately 670-subject first cohort, the roughly 120-subject validation cohort was the one that the donors belonged to. V lost 4 bases to trimming and J lost 1 base, with 16 bases between them. CDR3 size: 16 residues. Germline values: CDR1 MNHNY, CDR2 SVGAGI (reference sequence). Method: immunoSEQ multiplex PCR; TCRdb's copy keeps in-frame clones and lacks some. The sample shows under 75,000 clones, around 95% of them seen only once. This clonotype was obtained from a woman under 30 in good health and CMV-seropositive. The chain uses TRBV6-6 and TRBJ1-1; D remains unclear. Sequenced sample: PBMCs. This chain's CDR3 is CASSSRLLTSNTEAFF. The CDR3 region has the DNA TGTGCCAGCAGTTCAAGGTTGTTGACATCGAACACTGAAGCTTTCTTT.